One and the same sample provided the 26 T cell receptor beta chains below, sequenced in a study of T cell clonality in common variable immunodeficiency. Findings of the study overall: Fewer deletions and N-nucleotide insertions were reportedly seen in common variable immunodeficiency TCR beta sequences.

The antigens of these receptors remain unknown. Some clones are missing from TCRdb's copy, which holds only in-frame ones; the method was immunoSEQ multiplex PCR. The specimen has about 21,000 clones, none found just once. Material: peripheral blood mononuclear cells. Receptor source: a human donor with common variable immunodeficiency.

This clone showed up many times. From the germline J gene comes the end of the CDR3, since the read stops 3 residues before it. The chain has TRBV2 and TRBJ2-7; possibly TRBD1 for D (5 bases). The CDR3 is made up of 14 amino acids. Germline V CDR1 and CDR2: SNHLY, FYNNEI. The V end lost 7 bases, the J end lost 3 bases, and 16 bases lay between the germline ends. This CDR3 is CASTLDRWGYEQYF. The CDR3 bases that were read are TGTGCCAGCACCTTAGACAGATGGGGCTACGAG.

This clone has ten or more counts. The read terminates 3 residues ahead of where the CDR3 ends, so the germline J gene completes it. V gene TRBV6-1 combines with J gene TRBJ1-5; possibly TRBD1 for D (5 bases). This CDR3 has 17 amino acids. Germline V gene data show CDR1 as MNHNS and CDR2 as SASEGT. V gave up 1 base and J gave up 3 bases, with 16 bases separating them. The part of the CDR3 DNA that was read is TGTGCCAGCAGTGAAGGTTGGCAGGGAGTCGACAATCAGCCC. As protein: CASSEGWQGVDNQP. The whole CDR3 region reads CASSEGWQGVDNQPQHF.

This clone was observed at least ten times. Here the CDR3 reads CASSIGGSRTEAFF. CDR3 DNA, as far as it was read: TGTGCCAGTAGTATAGGGGGCTCGAGGACTGAA. The V and J genes are TRBV19 and TRBJ1-1; possible D gene TRBD1, 5 bases. The read comes to an end 3 residues before the CDR3 does, leaving the germline J gene to fill in the end. CDR1 LNHDA and CDR2 SQIVND come from the germline V gene (reference sequence). The CDR3 runs to 14 residues. The V end lost 1 base, the J end lost 5 bases, and 11 bases lay between the germline ends.

This clone was recorded many times. The CDR3 end falls 3 residues outside the read, so it is completed with the germline J gene. The chain carries TRBV5-1 and TRBJ1-2; no clear D gene. From germline, CDR1 is SGHRS and CDR2 YFSETQ. V lost 0 bases, J lost 4 bases, and 4 bases lay in between. The CDR3 loop spans 12 amino acids. CDR3 DNA, as far as it was read: TGCGCCAGCAGCTTGGAGGGCTATGGC. Amino acids: CASSLEGYG. The CDR3 in its entirety is CASSLEGYGYTF.

This clone ranks as medium-sized. CDR3 residues: CAIQKGQGNTGELFF. The CDR3 bases that were read are TGTGCCATTCAGAAGGGACAGGGAAACACCGGGGAG. This rearrangement joins TRBV10-3 to TRBJ2-2, with 9 bases aligning to TRBD1. The read ends 3 residues shy of where the CDR3 ends; the end is completed using the germline J gene. The germline CDR1 and CDR2 sequences are ENHRY and SYGVKD. Trimming took 9 bases from V and 2 from J; bases not matched to a gene: 7. The CDR3 is made up of 15 amino acids.

Many counts were recorded for this clone. The DNA read from the CDR3 is TGTGCCAGTAGGGAGGGACACCCGAACACTGAA. This sequence encodes CASREGHPNTE. The complete CDR3 sequence is CASREGHPNTEAFF. The rearrangement uses TRBV19 and TRBJ1-1; tentatively, D is TRBD1 (6 bases). The CDR3 goes on 3 residues after the read ends, and that part is filled in from the germline J gene. With 6 bases removed from V and 1 base from J, the gap between germline ends came to 12 bases. There are 14 residues in the CDR3. Per germline, CDR1 LNHDA and CDR2 SQIVND (reference sequence).

This clone was recorded a few times. The read finishes 3 residues shy of the CDR3 end, and the germline J gene is used to complete it. J is TRBJ1-1 and V is TRBV7-6; 7 positions agree with TRBD1. Germline-derived CDR1 and CDR2 are SGHVS and FNYEAQ. Trimming took 5 bases from V and 5 from J; bases not matched to a gene: 17. The CDR3 is 17 amino acids. The CDR3 bases that were read are TGTGCCAGCAGCCCGCAGACAGGGCCCCTTTTCGGGACTGAA. The encoded protein is CASSPQTGPLFGTE. The CDR3 in full is CASSPQTGPLFGTEAFF.

This clone was seen at least ten times. The observed sequence ends 3 residues before the CDR3 terminus, with the missing tail filled in from the germline J gene. This chain joins TRBV19 and TRBJ2-7, with 12 bases that match TRBD2. Trimming cost V 4 bases and J 3 bases; bases outside gene matches: 4. Germline values: CDR1 LNHDA, CDR2 SQIVND (reference sequence). The CDR3 has 15 residues. CDR3 DNA (partial): TGTGCCAGTAGTACACTAGCGGGGGGTTACTACGAG. Translation gives CASSTLAGGYYE. The whole CDR3 protein reads CASSTLAGGYYEQYF.

This clone was found many times. The read falls 3 residues short of the CDR3 end, and the missing part is taken from the germline J gene. The V and J genes are TRBV29-1 and TRBJ1-2, with a weak D call TRBD1 (5 bases). Germline V CDR1 and CDR2: SQVTM, ANQGSEA. The CDR3 loop spans 12 amino acids. The V end lost 6 bases, the J end lost 4 bases, and 12 bases lay between the germline ends. CDR3 DNA, as far as it was read: TGCAGCGTGTCACAGGAATCCTATGGC. The encoded protein is CSVSQESYG. The full CDR3 protein is CSVSQESYGYTF.

This clone was detected a few times. Read coverage stops 3 residues before the CDR3 terminus; the germline J gene supplies the remainder. V gene TRBV4-2 combines with J gene TRBJ2-7; 9 nucleotides agree with TRBD1. The junction had 15 bases not matched to a gene; V was cut back by 4 bases and J by 5 bases. Germline V gene lookup returns CDR1 LGHNA and CDR2 YNFKEQ. CDR3 size: 17 residues. CDR3 bases read: TGTGCCAGCAGCCCGATGAAAGGGACAGGGCGGATCCACGAG. Residues: CASSPMKGTGRIHE. The whole CDR3 protein reads CASSPMKGTGRIHEQYF.

This clone is classed as medium-sized. From the germline J gene comes the end of the CDR3, since the read stops 3 residues before it. The rearrangement uses TRBV5-6 and TRBJ2-5; D is possibly TRBD1 (6 bases). CDR1 is SGHDT, CDR2 YYEEEE, per germline. CDR3 size: 11 residues. The V and J ends lost 4 bases and 7 bases respectively, with 8 bases between them. The CDR3 bases that were read are TGTGCCAGCAGCACGACAGGGACC. It codes for CASSTTGT. The entire CDR3 protein is CASSTTGTQYF.

This clone came up many times. Read data end 3 residues before the CDR3 end; the end is taken from the germline J gene. The chain is built from TRBV2 and TRBJ1-6, with D unresolved. Germline V gives CDR1 SNHLY, CDR2 FYNNEI. The CDR3 contains 14 residues. V was clipped by 4 bases and J by 7 bases, with 11 bases between them. CDR3 bases read: TGTGCCAGCAGTGTTGAGGTCGGGAATTCACCC. Encoded protein: CASSVEVGNSP. The complete CDR3 sequence is CASSVEVGNSPLHF.

This clone was counted at least ten times. The read ends 3 residues shy of where the CDR3 ends; the end is completed using the germline J gene. The V and J genes are TRBV29-1 and TRBJ1-1, with D possibly TRBD1 on 6 matching bases. Trimming took off 2 bases at V and 3 bases at J, with 10 bases between the two ends. In germline, CDR1 is SQVTM, CDR2 ANQGSEA. This CDR3 spans 13 amino acids. CDR3 residues: CSVEQGMDTEAFF. CDR3 DNA, as far as it was read: TGCAGCGTTGAACAGGGGATGGACACTGAA.

This clone was recorded many times. The sequenced fragment ends 3 residues before the CDR3 boundary, so the rest is inferred from the germline J gene. This sequence joins TRBV19 and TRBJ1-2; D possibly corresponds to TRBD1 (6 bases). There are 14 residues in the CDR3. Germline values: CDR1 LNHDA, CDR2 SQIVND (reference sequence). With 2 bases removed from V and 3 bases from J, the gap between germline ends came to 10 bases. The CDR3 is CASSIRRGHYGYTF. CDR3 bases read: TGTGCCAGTAGTATAAGGCGGGGGCACTATGGC. The whole variable domain, remainder taken from reference TRBV19 and TRBJ1-2, is DGGITQSPKYLFRKEGQNVTLSCEQNLNHDAMYWYRQDPGQGLRLIYYSQIVNDFQKGDIAEGYSVSREKKESFPLTVTSAQKNPTAFYLCASSIRRGHYGYTFGSGTRLTVV.

This clone was observed at least ten times. Read data end 3 residues before the CDR3 end; the end is taken from the germline J gene. The chain couples TRBV6-1 to TRBJ1-6, with 10 bases identical to TRBD1. V was pared by 3 bases and J by 9 bases, with 2 bases of the junction left unmatched. The germline V gene has CDR1 MNHNS and CDR2 SASEGT. The CDR3 runs 14 residues. The CDR3 DNA, read in part, is TGTGCCAGCAGTGAGGGACAGGGGAGTTCACCC. Residues: CASSEGQGSSP. The whole CDR3 is CASSEGQGSSPLHF.

At least ten counts were recorded for this clone. CDR3 loop: CASSQPGEYGYTF. The part of the CDR3 DNA that was read is TGTGCCAGCAGCCAACCAGGGGAGTATGGC. This sequence joins TRBV5-6 and TRBJ1-2; tentative D call: TRBD1 (6 bases). Read data end 3 residues before the CDR3 end; the end is taken from the germline J gene. The CDR3 is 13 residues long. Trimming cost V 4 bases and J 5 bases, with 12 bases left between them. Germline CDR1 SGHDT, CDR2 YYEEEE.

This clone showed up many times. The read ends 3 residues shy of where the CDR3 ends; the end is completed using the germline J gene. The chain couples TRBV28 to TRBJ2-5; 8 nucleotides line up with TRBD1. The trim removed 6 bases at V and 5 bases at J, leaving 17 bases unmatched. Per germline, CDR1 MDHEN and CDR2 SYDVKM. The CDR3 is 17 residues long. The covered CDR3 bases are TGTGCCAGCAGCCACGGGGCAGGGGGCGCGGTAGCCGAGACC. Residues: CASSHGAGGAVAET. The complete CDR3 sequence is CASSHGAGGAVAETQYF.

This clone was counted many times. The read is 3 residues too short to cover the CDR3 end, so that end is filled in from the germline J gene. The V and J genes are TRBV20-1 and TRBJ1-6; D gene unclear. The CDR3 is made up of 10 amino acids. Germline V gene lookup returns CDR1 DFQATT and CDR2 SNEGSKA (reference sequence). The sequenced part of the CDR3 DNA is TGCAGTGCTCTGGCTCAATCC. Translated: CSALAQS. The CDR3 reads in full as CSALAQSLHF.

This clone was recorded many times. The read is 3 residues too short to cover the CDR3 end, so that end is filled in from the germline J gene. The chain has TRBV6-4 and TRBJ2-7, with 8 positions matching TRBD1. With V trimmed by 5 bases and J by 2 bases, 8 bases remained unmatched. Per germline, CDR1 MRHNA and CDR2 SNTAGT. The CDR3 has 15 residues. CDR3 residues: CASSPSGTGTYEQYF. The sequenced part of the CDR3 DNA is TGTGCCAGCAGTCCTTCAGGGACAGGAACCTACGAG.

In this sample, this clone turned up many times. The read ends 3 residues before the CDR3 terminus; that terminus is restored from the germline J gene. The chain has TRBV19 and TRBJ1-4, with TRBD1 matching 10 bases. Trimming cost V 8 bases and J 8 bases; bases outside gene matches: 14. Looked up from germline, CDR1 is LNHDA and CDR2 is SQIVND (reference sequence). This CDR3 contains 16 residues. The CDR3 here is CASGDRGPMRGEKLFF. The covered CDR3 bases are TGTGCCAGTGGAGACAGGGGGCCCATGAGGGGCGAAAAA.

This clone has ten or more counts. Coverage ceases 3 residues before the CDR3 finishes, and the germline J gene fills in the end. This rearrangement joins TRBV7-3 to TRBJ2-1; 9 bases are shared with TRBD2. Trimming removed 3 bases from V and 9 bases from J; junction bases left unmatched: 12. The CDR3 totals 16 residues. Germline values: CDR1 SGHTA, CDR2 FQGTGA. CDR3: CASSFGRRGGAGEQFF. The covered CDR3 bases are TGTGCCAGCAGCTTTGGGAGGCGCGGGGGGGCCGGTGAG.

This clone was found many times. Other DNA sequences in this sample translate to the same CDR3. CDR3 DNA, as far as it was read: TGCGCCAGCAGCGCGCAAAGGACTAGCGCGGGACTTAATGAG. Its translation: CASSAQRTSAGLNE. The CDR3, in full, reads CASSAQRTSAGLNEQFF. V is TRBV5-1 and J is TRBJ2-1; 9 nucleotides align to TRBD2. The CDR3 end is not reached by the read, which stops 3 residues before it; the germline J gene fills it in. V was pared by 4 bases and J by 7 bases, with 15 bases of the junction left unmatched. Germline CDR1 is SGHRS and CDR2 is YFSETQ. This CDR3 spans 17 amino acids. Full variable domain (missing parts from reference TRBV5-1 and TRBJ2-1): KAGVTQTPRYLIKTRGQQVTLSCSPISGHRSVSWYQQTPGQGLQFLFEYFSETQRNKGNFPGRFSGRQFSNSRSEMNVSTLELGDSALYLCASSAQRTSAGLNEQFFGPGTRLTVL.

This clone showed up many times. The CDR3: CASSPLEGGYTF. The DNA read from the CDR3 is TGTGCCAGCAGCCCCCTCGAGGGCGGC. The chain carries TRBV7-6 and TRBJ1-2; D gene uncertain. From the germline J gene comes the end of the CDR3, since the read stops 3 residues before it. Germline CDR1 reads SGHVS; CDR2 reads FNYEAQ. This CDR3 is built from 12 residues. Combining the CDR3 with reference TRBV7-6 and TRBJ1-2 gives the whole variable domain GAGVSQSPRYKVTKRGQDVALRCDPISGHVSLYWYRQALGQGPEFLTYFNYEAQQDKSGLPNDRFSAERPEGSISTLTIQRTEQRDSAMYRCASSPLEGGYTFGSGTRLTVV.

In its sample, this clone was seen many times. The sequence runs out 3 residues before the end of the CDR3; the remainder is reconstructed from the germline J gene. The chain employs TRBV5-1 and TRBJ1-2; 8 nucleotides match TRBD1. With V trimmed by 0 bases and J by 7 bases, 2 bases remained unmatched. CDR3 length: 13 amino acids. Germline assignment: CDR1 SGHRS and CDR2 YFSETQ. The CDR3 spells CASSLGTGIGYTF. The sequenced part of the CDR3 DNA is TGCGCCAGCAGCTTGGGGACAGGGATTGGC.

This clone was recorded at least ten times. The read stops 3 residues short of the end of the CDR3; the missing end is completed from the germline J gene. V gene TRBV29-1 combines with J gene TRBJ1-2, with 10 bases that match TRBD1. CDR3 length: 14 amino acids. CDR1 is SQVTM, CDR2 ANQGSEA, per germline. The chain's CDR3 is CSVVPGTGVPGYTF. The CDR3 bases that were read are TGCAGCGTTGTACCCGGGACAGGGGTGCCGGGC.

This clone was picked up many times. The read halts 3 residues ahead of the CDR3 end, with the missing end drawn from the germline J gene. The chain combines TRBV28 with TRBJ2-1; no firm D call. Germline V gene data show CDR1 as MDHEN and CDR2 as SYDVKM. The V end was cut by 6 bases, the J end by 0 bases, with 9 bases between. The CDR3 spans 14 residues. Partial CDR3 DNA: TGTGCCAGCAGAGAGTACAGCTCCTACAATGAG. This translates into CASREYSSYNE. The whole CDR3 protein reads CASREYSSYNEQFF.